This TCR beta chain derives from a study of human T cells and chemical hapten exposure. Looking at the study overall: TCR yield per sample varied, mainly due to pooled library volumes.

The library tagged each cDNA molecule with unique molecular identifiers. TCRdb processed the 5' RACE reads anew with MiXCR; each CDR3 protein has one entry. The repertoire holds under 100,000 distinct CDR3 sequences, around a sixth seen once, with about 6.5% in the top ten. Before extraction, the whole blood was not fractionated, and total RNA was taken from it. Study results and caveats: TCRs exceeding 1 in 1000 frequency stayed unchanged with DPC sensitization.

Trimming took 0 bases from V and 8 from J; bases not matched to a gene: 7. Germline assignment: CDR1 MNHEY and CDR2 SVGAGI. CDR3 length equals 15 residues. This clonotype was seen more than once but under ten times. The antigen is not known. The source is a female donor in good health. V usage is TRBV6-5 and J usage is TRBJ2-1; 7 bases are a match to TRBD2. The DNA for the CDR3 is TGTGCCAGCAGTTACTCCCAGAACGCGGGGGATGAGCAGTTCTTC. This codes for CASSYSQNAGDEQFF.